This TCR beta chain was identified during a study of CD8+ T cells in alopecia areata. Broader study findings: Lesional tissue from the scalp (especially in alopecia totalis/universalis) showed higher clonality than normal scalp. Possibly because of HLA-related factors, TCR sharing was less clear across patients than in mice.

Sequencing relied on a cDNA template that was reverse transcribed from extracted RNA. Sequencing used immunoSEQ multiplex PCR; TCRdb keeps in-frame clones, though not all of them. The table shows 100,000 to 130,000 clones, with 50% to 60% occurring only once. Concerning this clone itself: Its antigen remains unidentified.

The CDR3 totals 13 residues. Germline V gene sequence: CDR1 MNHEY, CDR2 SMNVEV (reference sequence). V lost 2 bases and J lost 4, with 7 bases in between. Peripheral blood and lesional scalp punch biopsies were taken from alopecia areata patients. Sorted out of PBMCs were CD4+ T cells and CD8+ T cells. The sequenced material came from NKG2D-low CD8+ T cells sorted from blood. The rearrangement joins TRBV27 to TRBJ2-3; D not resolved. The source of this sequence is a human donor with alopecia areata. For the CDR3, the DNA is TGTGCCAGCAGTTTAATTCGGTCAGATACGCAGTATTTT. Translation gives CASSLIRSDTQYF.